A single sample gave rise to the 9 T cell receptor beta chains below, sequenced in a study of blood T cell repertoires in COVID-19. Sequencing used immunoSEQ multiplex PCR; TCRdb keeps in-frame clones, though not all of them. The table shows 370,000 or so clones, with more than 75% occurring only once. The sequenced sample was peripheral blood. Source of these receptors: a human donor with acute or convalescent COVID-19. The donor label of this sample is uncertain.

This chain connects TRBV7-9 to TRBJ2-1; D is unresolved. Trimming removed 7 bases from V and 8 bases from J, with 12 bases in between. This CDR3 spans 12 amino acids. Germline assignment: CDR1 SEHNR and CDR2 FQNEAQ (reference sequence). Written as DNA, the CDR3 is TGTGCCAGCACCCCAACCCGCGATGAGCAGTTCTTC. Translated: CASTPTRDEQFF.

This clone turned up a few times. DNA of the CDR3: TGCGCCAGCAGCTTTGGGCAACGCTACAATGAGCAGTTCTTC. It translates to CASSFGQRYNEQFF. V usage is TRBV5-1 and J usage is TRBJ2-1; D is ambiguous. There are 14 residues in the CDR3. The V and J ends lost 2 bases and 3 bases respectively, with 9 bases between them. CDR1 and CDR2 (germline): SGHRS, YFSETQ.

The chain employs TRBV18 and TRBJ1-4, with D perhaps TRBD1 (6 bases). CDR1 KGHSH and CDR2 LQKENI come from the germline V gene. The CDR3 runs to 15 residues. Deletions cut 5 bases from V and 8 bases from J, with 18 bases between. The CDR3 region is CASSSEVDGQEKLFF. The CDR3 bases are TGTGCCAGCTCATCGGAGGTCGATGGACAGGAAAAACTGTTTTTT.

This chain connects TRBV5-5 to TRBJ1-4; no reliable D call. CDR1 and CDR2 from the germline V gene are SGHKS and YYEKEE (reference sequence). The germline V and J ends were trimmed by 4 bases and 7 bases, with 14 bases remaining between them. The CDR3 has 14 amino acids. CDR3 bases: TGTGCCAGCAGCGACCCCGGGGAGACTGAAAAACTGTTTTTT. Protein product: CASSDPGETEKLFF.

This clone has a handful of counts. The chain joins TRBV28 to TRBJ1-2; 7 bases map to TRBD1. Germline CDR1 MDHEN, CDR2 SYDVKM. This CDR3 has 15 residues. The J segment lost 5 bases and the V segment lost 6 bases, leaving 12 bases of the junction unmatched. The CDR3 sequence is CASRPPSGGGYGYTF. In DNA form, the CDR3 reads TGTGCCAGCAGGCCCCCCTCAGGGGGTGGTTATGGCTACACCTTC.

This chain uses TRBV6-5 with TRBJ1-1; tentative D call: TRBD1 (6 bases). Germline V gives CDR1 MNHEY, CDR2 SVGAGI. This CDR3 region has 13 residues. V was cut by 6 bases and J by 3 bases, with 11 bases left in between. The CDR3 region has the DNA TGTGCCAGCAGGAGGGGGGGCTACACTGAAGCTTTCTTT. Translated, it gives CASRRGGYTEAFF.

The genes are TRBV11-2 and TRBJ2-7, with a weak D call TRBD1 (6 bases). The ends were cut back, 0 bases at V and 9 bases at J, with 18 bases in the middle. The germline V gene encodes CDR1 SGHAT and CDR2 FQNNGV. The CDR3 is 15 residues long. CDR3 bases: TGTGCCAGCAGCTTAGAGGGGGCCGCAGCCTATGCGCAGTACTTC. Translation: CASSLEGAAAYAQYF.

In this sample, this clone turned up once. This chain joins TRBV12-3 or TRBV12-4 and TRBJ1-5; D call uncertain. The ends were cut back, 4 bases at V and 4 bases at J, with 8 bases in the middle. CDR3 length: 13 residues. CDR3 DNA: TGTGCCAGCAGTTCAGACACTAATCAGCCCCAGCATTTT. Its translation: CASSSDTNQPQHF.

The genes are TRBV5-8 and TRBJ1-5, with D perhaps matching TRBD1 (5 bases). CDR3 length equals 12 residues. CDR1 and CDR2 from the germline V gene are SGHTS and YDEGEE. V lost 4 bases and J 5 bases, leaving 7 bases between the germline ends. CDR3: CASSRQYQPQHF. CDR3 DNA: TGTGCCAGCAGCCGACAGTATCAGCCCCAGCATTTT.